This entry features one TCR beta chain sequence. The data are from a study of blood T cell repertoires in COVID-19. For the study at large: PBMCs, B-cell-depleted T cells, or T cells were the source of the cDNA or gDNA that made up the material.

The V and J ends lost 8 bases and 5 bases respectively, with 18 bases between them. CDR1 is MDHEN and CDR2 is SYDVKM in the germline V gene. The CDR3 is 15 residues long. The authors' processing: Amplification with reference gene primers provided the estimates of nucleated cell counts. TCRdb's table, derived via immunoSEQ multiplex PCR, lists solely in-frame clones and lacks some. The V and J calls and clone size were taken over from that table, and D and trimming were inferred from the DNA. The sample holds some 30,000 clones; 70% to 90% are singletons and the top ten take about 5%. The gene calls are TRBV28 and TRBJ1-4, with D tentatively TRBD1 (6 bases). This TCR was sampled from a woman aged 65 to 85 with active COVID-19. The material sequenced was peripheral blood. The CDR3 nucleotides are TGTGCCAGCTCCCCATGGGGGGGGCCAAATGAAAAACTGTTTTTT. It codes for CASSPWGGPNEKLFF.